The sequence of this T cell receptor beta chain was determined in a study of PD-1 blockade in classical Hodgkin lymphoma. Study findings and constraints: Exclusion applied to patients who initiated nivolumab less than 1 year following ASCT. CD4+ TCR diversity rose significantly by C4D1, and CD8+ TCR diversity did not.

Time point denoted: cycle 4 day 1 (C4D1), after five to seven weeks of nivolumab. The patients all showed relapse after autologous stem cell transplantation, while their brentuximab vedotin exposure varied. On this clone itself: Its antigen remains unidentified.

The V gene end was trimmed by 6 bases and the J gene end by 6 bases; junction bases not matched to a gene: 7. Germline V gene sequence: CDR1 SGHTA, CDR2 FQGNSA. This CDR3 has 15 residues. Clones were sequenced by immunoSEQ multiplex PCR, and TCRdb holds only the in-frame ones, with some missing. The repertoire holds more than 30,000 clones, about three quarters seen once, with 9.8% in the top ten. This clonotype was obtained from a human donor with classical Hodgkin lymphoma. The specimen comprised peripheral blood mononuclear cells (PBMCs), sampled before the fourth cycle of nivolumab. The chain uses TRBV7-2 and TRBJ1-6; TRBD1 agrees at 8 bases. The CDR3 loop is CASSSRGTGNSPLHF. The CDR3 region has the DNA TGTGCCAGCAGTTCGAGGGGGACAGGTAATTCACCCCTCCACTTT.